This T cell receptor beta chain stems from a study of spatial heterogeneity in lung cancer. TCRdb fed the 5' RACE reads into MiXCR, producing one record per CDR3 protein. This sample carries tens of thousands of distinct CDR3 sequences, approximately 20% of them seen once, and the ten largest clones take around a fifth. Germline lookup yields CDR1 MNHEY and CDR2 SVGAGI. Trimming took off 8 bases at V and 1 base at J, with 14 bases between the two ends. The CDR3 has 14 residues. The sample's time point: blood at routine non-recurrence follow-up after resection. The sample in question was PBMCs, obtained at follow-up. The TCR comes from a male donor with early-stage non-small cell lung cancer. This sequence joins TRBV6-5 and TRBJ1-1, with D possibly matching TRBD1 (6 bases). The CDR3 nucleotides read TGTGCCAGCGGAAGAGGGGGAGAGAACACTGAAGCTTTCTTT. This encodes CASGRGGENTEAFF.